Given below is one T cell receptor (beta chain) in context. One entry per CDR3 protein results from TCRdb running MiXCR on the PCR reads. This sample has over 15,000 distinct CDR3 sequences, with about 53% found just once. This CDR3 comprises 14 residues. V was clipped by 4 bases and J by 4 bases; unmatched bases: 4. The source of the sample is a study of CD4 and CD8 cells across lung adenocarcinoma regions. This chain connects TRBV12-3 or TRBV12-4 to TRBJ2-1; 7 positions agree with TRBD2. The sample taken for sequencing was CD8+ T cells from the margin of a lung tumor. The sequence came from a male donor with lung adenocarcinoma. The CD4 and CD8 labels of this study may be unreliable. In nucleotides, the CDR3 is TGTGCCAGCAGTTGGACGGGGGGTTACAATGAGCAGTTCTTC. This sequence encodes CASSWTGGYNEQFF.